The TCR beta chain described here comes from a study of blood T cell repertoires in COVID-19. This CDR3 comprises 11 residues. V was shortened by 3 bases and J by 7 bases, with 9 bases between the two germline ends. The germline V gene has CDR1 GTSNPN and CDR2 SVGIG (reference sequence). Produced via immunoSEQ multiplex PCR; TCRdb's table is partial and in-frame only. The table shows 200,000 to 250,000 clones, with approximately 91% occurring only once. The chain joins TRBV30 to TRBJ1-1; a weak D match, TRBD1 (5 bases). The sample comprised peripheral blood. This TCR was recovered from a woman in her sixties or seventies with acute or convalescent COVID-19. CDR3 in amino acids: CAWSRQLEAFF. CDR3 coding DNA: TGTGCCTGGAGCAGACAGCTTGAAGCTTTCTTT.